The 28 T cell receptor beta chains below come from one sample, sequenced in a study of shared clonotypes between healthy human individuals. Method: immunoSEQ multiplex PCR; TCRdb's copy keeps in-frame clones and lacks some. This table holds 2 million to 2.5 million clones, about 94% found once. The sample was naive CD4+ T cells sorted from blood. The subset: CD45RA+ positively selected. These receptors came from a young man in good health.

V usage is TRBV7-8 and J usage is TRBJ2-1; 8 nucleotides agree with TRBD2. The CDR3 consists of 18 residues. The germline CDR1 and CDR2 sequences are SGHVS and FQNEAQ. The V gene end was trimmed by 2 bases and the J gene end by 0 bases; junction bases not matched to a gene: 9. CDR3 nucleotides: TGTGCCAGCAGCTTAAATTTGATCGGGACTAGCTCCTACAATGAGCAGTTCTTC. This encodes CASSLNLIGTSSYNEQFF. The variable domain in full, completed from reference TRBV7-8 and TRBJ2-1, reads GAGVSQSPRYKVAKRGQDVALRCDPISGHVSLFWYQQALGQGPEFLTYFQNEAQLDKSGLPSDRFFAERPEGSVSTLKIQRTQQEDSAVYLCASSLNLIGTSSYNEQFFGPGTRLTVL.

This chain joins TRBV6-5 and TRBJ1-1, with 8 bases matching TRBD1. J gave up 12 bases and V 6 bases, and 9 bases lay outside the gene matches. The CDR3 is made up of 12 amino acids. Germline CDR1 MNHEY, CDR2 SVGAGI. CDR3: CASRPGQGGPFF. The CDR3 DNA sequence: TGTGCCAGCAGGCCAGGACAGGGTGGGCCTTTCTTT.

The chain employs TRBV2 and TRBJ2-6; D may be TRBD1 or TRBD2 (5 bases each). The germline V and J ends were trimmed by 4 bases and 2 bases, with 12 bases remaining between them. The germline CDR1 and CDR2 sequences are SNHLY and FYNNEI. The CDR3 sequence is 16 residues long. Here the CDR3 reads CASSVEGLPGANVLTF. The CDR3 DNA follows: TGTGCCAGCAGTGTAGAGGGGCTCCCTGGGGCCAACGTCCTGACTTTC.

The V gene is TRBV7-9, the J gene TRBJ1-1; D is undetermined. The germline CDR1 and CDR2 sequences are SEHNR and FQNEAQ (reference sequence). V was pared by 5 bases and J by 4 bases, with 11 bases between. CDR3 size: 13 residues. CDR3 sequence: CASSPSKSTEAFF. The CDR3 region has the DNA TGTGCCAGCAGCCCGAGTAAAAGCACTGAAGCTTTCTTT.

The rearrangement links TRBV21-1 to TRBJ2-2; no check of the table's D call, TRBD2, against the DNA was made. TRBV21-1 is described as a pseudogene. The CDR3 is 20 residues long. CDR3 loop: CASSGGLAGRPPLWTGELFF. CDR3 DNA sequence: TGTGCCAGCAGCGGCGGACTAGCGGGGAGGCCCCCGTTATGGACCGGGGAGCTGTTTTTT.

The chain carries TRBV6-5 and TRBJ1-5; the D gene is possibly TRBD1 (5 bases). The germline CDR1 and CDR2 sequences are MNHEY and SVGAGI. CDR3 length equals 15 residues. Trimming shortened V by 4 bases and J by 0 bases, and 10 bases separated the two germline ends. The CDR3 sequence: CASSFSGDSNQPQHF. The CDR3 DNA is TGTGCCAGCAGTTTCTCGGGGGATAGCAATCAGCCCCAGCATTTT.

The CDR3 protein is CASSEAQGRNGYTF. CDR3 DNA: TGTGCCAGCAGTGAAGCACAGGGGAGGAATGGCTACACCTTC. The chain uses TRBV6-1 and TRBJ1-2; TRBD1 matches 7 bases. The CDR3 is 14 residues long. J lost 6 bases, V lost 0 bases, and 4 bases had no gene match. Per the germline V gene, CDR1 is MNHNS and CDR2 is SASEGT.

The chain joins TRBV7-2 to TRBJ2-7; D unresolved. V shed 3 bases and J shed 5 bases, with 8 bases lying between them. CDR1 is SGHTA and CDR2 is FQGNSA in the germline V gene. There are 12 residues in the CDR3. Here the CDR3 reads CASSFSKNEQYF. The CDR3 DNA follows: TGTGCCAGCAGCTTCTCTAAGAACGAGCAGTACTTC.

This chain links TRBV19 with TRBJ1-2, with unresolved D. The CDR3 runs 13 residues. Germline CDR1 reads LNHDA; CDR2 reads SQIVND (reference sequence). Trimming left V 7 bases short and J 5 bases short, with 14 bases between. The CDR3 DNA follows: TGTGCCAGTACGAAGGACCTAGGGTATGGCTACACCTTC. The encoded protein is CASTKDLGYGYTF.

CDR3 nucleotides: TGTGCCAGCAGCCGCCCCCATGGGGGAAATGAGCAGTTCTTC. It translates to CASSRPHGGNEQFF. The V gene is TRBV6-5, the J gene TRBJ2-1; D may be TRBD1 or TRBD2 (5 bases each). With 6 bases removed from V and 7 bases from J, the gap between germline ends came to 16 bases. CDR3 length: 14 amino acids. Looked up from germline, CDR1 is MNHEY and CDR2 is SVGAGI.

The gene calls are TRBV2 and TRBJ2-3; TRBD2 matches at 9 bases. Per germline, CDR1 SNHLY and CDR2 FYNNEI. This CDR3 has 16 amino acids. The junction had 6 bases not matched to a gene; V was cut back by 5 bases and J by 0 bases. CDR3 protein: CASSFSGGPSTDTQYF. The CDR3 nucleotides read TGTGCCAGCAGTTTTAGCGGGGGCCCTAGCACAGATACGCAGTATTTT.

The chain couples TRBV30 to TRBJ1-5; possible D gene TRBD1, 5 bases. This CDR3 is built from 14 residues. Per germline, CDR1 GTSNPN and CDR2 SVGIG (reference sequence). V dropped 1 base and J dropped 3 bases, with 10 bases sitting between them. CDR3 amino acids: CAWSDGGLNQPQHF. For the CDR3, the DNA is TGTGCCTGGAGTGATGGGGGTCTCAATCAGCCCCAGCATTTT.

With regard to this clone: At the DNA level, this CDR3 is encoded by other sequences in the same sample as well. V is TRBV5-4 and J is TRBJ1-5; the match to TRBD1 covers 7 bases. Trimming removed 2 bases from V and 7 bases from J; junction bases left unmatched: 3. From germline, CDR1 is SGHNT and CDR2 YYREEE (reference sequence). The CDR3 loop spans 13 amino acids. CDR3 DNA: TGTGCCAGCAGCTTTGACAGGGACCAGCCCCAGCATTTT. Translating gives CASSFDRDQPQHF.

This chain links TRBV6-6 with TRBJ1-2; D is possibly TRBD1 (5 bases). Germline loops: CDR1 MNHNY, CDR2 SVGAGI (reference sequence). Trimming removed 6 bases from V and 4 bases from J, with 18 bases in between. There are 15 residues in the CDR3. In nucleotides, the CDR3 is TGTGCCAGCAGCCCCGACAGTTTCGGTAGCTATGGCTACACCTTC. This translates into CASSPDSFGSYGYTF.

The rearrangement joins TRBV29-1 to TRBJ2-1, with D possibly being TRBD2 (5 bases). CDR3 size: 15 residues. Germline V gene sequence: CDR1 SQVTM, CDR2 ANQGSEA. The V gene lost 6 bases and the J gene lost 3 bases, with 18 bases spanning the gap. The CDR3 nucleotides are TGCAGCGTATACAGTCCCGATCGGGGCTACAATGAGCAGTTCTTC. Its protein is CSVYSPDRGYNEQFF.

The rearrangement links TRBV7-2 to TRBJ1-5; D gene unclear. Germline lookup yields CDR1 SGHTA and CDR2 FQGNSA. Trimming removed 1 base from V and 7 bases from J, with 11 bases in between. The CDR3 runs 14 residues. The CDR3 sequence is CASSLGPEKQPQHF. The CDR3 DNA sequence: TGTGCCAGCAGCTTAGGCCCCGAGAAGCAGCCCCAGCATTTT.

This rearrangement joins TRBV9 to TRBJ1-2; no clear D gene. Trimming pared 7 bases from V and 3 bases from J, leaving 22 bases between. CDR3 length equals 16 residues. The germline V gene has CDR1 SGDLS and CDR2 YYNGEE. The CDR3 DNA follows: TGTGCCAGCCGAGGGTCTACACACGACCGTGACTATGGCTACACCTTC. Translation: CASRGSTHDRDYGYTF.

In this sample, this clone turned up once. The same CDR3 arises from other DNA sequences in this sample as well. This chain connects TRBV9 to TRBJ1-1; D is uncertain. V dropped 1 base and J dropped 1 base, with 8 bases sitting between them. CDR1 and CDR2 (germline): SGDLS, YYNGEE. CDR3 length: 14 residues. CDR3 DNA: TGTGCCAGCAGCGTAAGTCTAGAGAACACTGAAGCTTTCTTT. Its translation is CASSVSLENTEAFF.

The chain joins TRBV10-2 to TRBJ1-2, with D possibly TRBD1 on 6 matching bases. This CDR3 contains 16 residues. V lost 3 bases to trimming and J lost 8 bases, with 22 bases between them. Germline values: CDR1 WSHSY, CDR2 SAAADI. The CDR3 DNA is TGCGCCAGCAGTGACCGATTGGTGGCAGGGGTTAGCGGCTACACCTTC. This gives the protein CASSDRLVAGVSGYTF.

The V call is TRBV6-4, the J call TRBJ2-7, with D unresolved. The CDR3 sequence is 14 residues long. CDR1 is MRHNA and CDR2 is SNTAGT in the germline V gene. Trimming stripped 10 bases from V and 1 base from J, with 17 bases between. Here the CDR3 DNA reads TGTGCCACCCGAGGAGCCTGCCGTTCCTACGAGCAGTACTTC. Translation: CATRGACRSYEQYF.

CDR3 nucleotides: TGTGCCAGCAGTCCCGGACAGGGACACGAGCAGTACTTC. Protein product: CASSPGQGHEQYF. The chain employs TRBV27 and TRBJ2-7, with 8 bases fitting TRBD1. The CDR3 is 13 residues long. Germline trimming cut 5 bases from V and 5 bases from J; bases unmatched to any gene: 5. The germline gives CDR1 MNHEY, CDR2 SMNVEV (reference sequence).

As regards this clone: Other DNA sequences within the sample encode an identical CDR3. This chain links TRBV2 with TRBJ1-6, with a possible D match to TRBD1 (6 bases). Germline-derived CDR1 and CDR2 are SNHLY and FYNNEI. Trimming pared 2 bases from V and 9 bases from J, leaving 11 bases between. The CDR3 covers 14 residues. The CDR3 loop reads CASSERRGGSPLHF. The CDR3 bases are TGTGCCAGCAGTGAAAGGAGGGGGGGTTCACCCCTCCACTTT.

This clone was seen a few times. This chain uses TRBV4-2 with TRBJ1-6, with D hard to call. CDR1 LGHNA and CDR2 YNFKEQ come from the germline V gene. V lost 0 bases to trimming and J lost 9 bases, with 15 bases between them. This CDR3 has 16 residues. Written as DNA, the CDR3 is TGTGCCAGCAGCCAAGAAGTTGTTGCCGCAGGTTCACCCCTCCACTTT. As protein: CASSQEVVAAGSPLHF.

The V gene is TRBV19, the J gene TRBJ2-7, with TRBD1 matching 8 bases. CDR3 length: 16 amino acids. The germline CDR1 and CDR2 sequences are LNHDA and SQIVND (reference sequence). V trimming: 2 bases; J trimming: 0 bases; junction bases outside the gene matches: 6. CDR3 coding DNA: TGTGCCAGTAGTATACCCGGGACAGGACTCTCCTACGAGCAGTACTTC. This sequence encodes CASSIPGTGLSYEQYF.

The chain is built from TRBV6-1 and TRBJ1-1; no firm D call. This CDR3 is built from 11 residues. Germline V gene data show CDR1 as MNHNS and CDR2 as SASEGT. Trimming removed 7 bases at V and 4 bases at J, with 7 bases between. The CDR3 nucleotides are TGTGCCAGCACCGTGGGCACTGAAGCTTTCTTT. It translates to CASTVGTEAFF.

The rearrangement links TRBV10-3 to TRBJ2-1, with D unresolved. The germline V gene encodes CDR1 ENHRY and CDR2 SYGVKD. V dropped 6 bases and J dropped 9 bases, with 18 bases sitting between them. The length of the CDR3 is 14 residues. The CDR3 sequence is CAIRRSSMVGEQFF. The CDR3 DNA follows: TGTGCCATCAGGAGGTCCTCGATGGTCGGTGAGCAGTTCTTC.

This clone was detected once. V usage is TRBV6-5 and J usage is TRBJ1-2; 9 bases are shared with TRBD1. CDR1 is MNHEY, CDR2 SVGAGI, per germline. This CDR3 has 15 residues. Losses at the gene ends were 2 bases for V and 7 bases for J; bases not matched to a gene: 8. In nucleotides, the CDR3 is TGTGCCAGCAGTTACAGGACAGGGGACTGGGGTGGCTACACCTTC. Translation: CASSYRTGDWGGYTF.

The V gene is TRBV5-6, the J gene TRBJ1-2, with TRBD1 identical over 8 bases. This CDR3 is 14 amino acids long. V lost 4 bases to trimming and J lost 12 bases; unmatched junction nucleotides: 14. Germline V gene sequence: CDR1 SGHDT, CDR2 YYEEEE. The CDR3 DNA follows: TGTGCCAGCAGCCAAGATTTAGGACAGGGCGTCAACACCTTC. Its translation is CASSQDLGQGVNTF. Based on the CDR3 plus reference TRBV5-6 and TRBJ1-2, the full variable domain is DAGVTQSPTHLIKTRGQQVTLRCSPKSGHDTVSWYQQALGQGPQFIFQYYEEEERQRGNFPDRFSGHQFPNYSSELNVNALLLGDSALYLCASSQDLGQGVNTFGSGTRLTVV.